The clone carrying this T cell receptor beta chain was seen ten or more times. Antigen: not known. This entry is derived from a study of T cell repertoires in cytomegalovirus infection. Regarding the study as a whole: Clonotypes of TCR beta that were HLA-C-restricted and CMV-specific dominated the ex vivo response.

One entry per CDR3 protein, called by TCRdb with MiXCR from the reads. The sample consists of over 200,000 distinct CDR3 sequences, roughly 13% of them appearing once. Material: PBMCs. This receptor was taken from a human donor in good health (CMV status not recorded). Some clones in this sample may be carry-over from other donors' samples.

CDR3 in amino acids: CASSQRLGGVDTQYF. CDR3 sequence (DNA): TGTGCCAGCAGCCAACGGCTCGGGGGAGTAGATACGCAGTATTTT. The genes are TRBV7-8 and TRBJ2-3, with D possibly being TRBD2 (6 bases). The germline gives CDR1 SGHVS, CDR2 FQNEAQ. The CDR3 contains 15 residues. Trimming removed 5 bases at V and 5 bases at J, with 17 bases between. The whole variable domain, filled in from reference TRBV7-8 and TRBJ2-3, reads GAGVSQSPRYKVAKRGQDVALRCDPISGHVSLFWYQQALGQGPEFLTYFQNEAQLDKSGLPSDRFFAERPEGSVSTLKIQRTQQEDSAVYLCASSQRLGGVDTQYFGPGTRLTVL.